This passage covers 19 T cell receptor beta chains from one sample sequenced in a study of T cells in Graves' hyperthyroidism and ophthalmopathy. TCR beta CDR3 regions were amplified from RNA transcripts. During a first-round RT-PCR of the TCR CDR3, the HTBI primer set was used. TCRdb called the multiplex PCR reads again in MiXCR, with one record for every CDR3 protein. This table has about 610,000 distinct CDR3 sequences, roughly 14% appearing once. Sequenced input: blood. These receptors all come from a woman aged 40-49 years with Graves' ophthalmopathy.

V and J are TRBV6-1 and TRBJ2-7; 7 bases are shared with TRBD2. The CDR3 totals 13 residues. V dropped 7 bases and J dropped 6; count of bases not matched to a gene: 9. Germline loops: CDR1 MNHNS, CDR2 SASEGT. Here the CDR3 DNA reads TGTGCCAGCAAAGCGGGGCTTGGGGGCGAGCAGTACTTC. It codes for CASKAGLGGEQYF.

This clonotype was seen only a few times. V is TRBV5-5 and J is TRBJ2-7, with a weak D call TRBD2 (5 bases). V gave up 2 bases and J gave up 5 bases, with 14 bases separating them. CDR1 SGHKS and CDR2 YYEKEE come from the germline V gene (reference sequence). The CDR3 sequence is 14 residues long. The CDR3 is CASSLRRPNNEQYF. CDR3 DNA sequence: TGTGCCAGCAGCTTAAGGAGGCCCAATAACGAGCAGTACTTC. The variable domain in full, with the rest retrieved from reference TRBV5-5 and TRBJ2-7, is DAGVTQSPTHLIKTRGQQVTLRCSPISGHKSVSWYQQVLGQGPQFIFQYYEKEERGRGNFPDRFSARQFPNYSSELNVNALLLGDSALYLCASSLRRPNNEQYFGPGTRLTVT.

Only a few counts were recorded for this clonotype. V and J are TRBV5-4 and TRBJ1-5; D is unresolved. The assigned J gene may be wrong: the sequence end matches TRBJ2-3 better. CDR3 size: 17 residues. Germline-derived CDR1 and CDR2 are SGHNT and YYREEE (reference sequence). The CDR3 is CASSLEVLEQSNQPQYF. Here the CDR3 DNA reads TGTGCCAGCAGCTTGGAGGTCTTAGAACAGAGCAATCAGCCCCAGTATTTT.

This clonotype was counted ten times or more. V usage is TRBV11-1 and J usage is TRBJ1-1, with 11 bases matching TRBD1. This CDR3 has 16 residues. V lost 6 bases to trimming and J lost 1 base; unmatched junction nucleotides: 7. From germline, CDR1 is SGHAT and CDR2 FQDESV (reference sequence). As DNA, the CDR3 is TGTGCCAGCAGACCTATGGGACAGGGGGAGAACACTGAAGCTTTCTTT. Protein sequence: CASRPMGQGENTEAFF.

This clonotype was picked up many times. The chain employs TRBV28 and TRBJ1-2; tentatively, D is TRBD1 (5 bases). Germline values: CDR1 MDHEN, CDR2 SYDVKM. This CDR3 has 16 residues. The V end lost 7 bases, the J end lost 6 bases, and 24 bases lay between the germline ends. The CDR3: CASNPREGKSPDGYTF. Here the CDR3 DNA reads TGTGCCAGCAACCCCAGGGAGGGAAAGTCCCCAGATGGCTACACCTTC.

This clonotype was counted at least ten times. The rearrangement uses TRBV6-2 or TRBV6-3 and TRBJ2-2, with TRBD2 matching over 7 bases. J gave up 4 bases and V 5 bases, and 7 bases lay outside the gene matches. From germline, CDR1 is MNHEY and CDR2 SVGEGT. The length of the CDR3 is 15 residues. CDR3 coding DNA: TGTGCCAGCAGTCCTTGGACTAGAAGCACCGGGGAGCTGTTTTTT. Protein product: CASSPWTRSTGELFF.

CDR3 bases: TGTGCCAGCAGCACCGGACAGGGGACGAACCTACGAGGGCAGTACTTC. Protein: CASSTGQGTNLRGQYF. The rearrangement uses TRBV11-1 and TRBJ2-7; 9 positions agree with TRBD1. CDR3 length: 16 amino acids. Trimming cost V 5 bases and J 9 bases; bases outside gene matches: 17. CDR1 and CDR2 from the germline V gene are SGHAT and FQDESV (reference sequence).

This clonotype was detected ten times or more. CDR3 protein: CASSSDRAWPGTEAFF. The CDR3 coding sequence is TGTGCCAGCAGCTCGGACAGGGCCTGGCCTGGCACTGAAGCTTTCTTT. V usage is TRBV6-5 and J usage is TRBJ1-1; 8 positions match TRBD1. The CDR3 length is 16 residues. Germline V lookup: CDR1 MNHEY, CDR2 SVGAGI. J lost 4 bases, V lost 6 bases, and 13 bases had no gene match.

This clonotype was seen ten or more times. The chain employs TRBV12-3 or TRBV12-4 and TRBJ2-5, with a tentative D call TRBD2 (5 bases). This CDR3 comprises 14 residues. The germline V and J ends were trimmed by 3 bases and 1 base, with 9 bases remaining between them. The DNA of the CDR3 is TGTGCCAGCAGTTTTGAGGGCCTCCAAGAGACCCAGTACTTC. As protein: CASSFEGLQETQYF.

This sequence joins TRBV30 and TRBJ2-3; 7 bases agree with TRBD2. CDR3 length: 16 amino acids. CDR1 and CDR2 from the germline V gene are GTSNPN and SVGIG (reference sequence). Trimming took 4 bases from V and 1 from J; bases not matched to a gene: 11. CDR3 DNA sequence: TGTGCCTGGACGGAGGGCGTAGCGGGTCGCACAGATACGCAGTATTTT. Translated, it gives CAWTEGVAGRTDTQYF.

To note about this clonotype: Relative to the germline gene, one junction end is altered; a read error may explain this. CDR3 DNA: TGCAGTGCGATGCCCGGGACAGGGGCCAAGAACATTCAGTACTTC. Residues: CSAMPGTGAKNIQYF. The chain links TRBV20-1 to TRBJ2-4; 10 nucleotides match TRBD1. The CDR3 is 15 amino acids. Germline-derived CDR1 and CDR2 are DFQATT and SNEGSKA (reference sequence).

As DNA, the CDR3 is TGTGCCAGCAGTTCACAGAGAATCACCGGGGAGCTGTTTTTT. Protein sequence: CASSSQRITGELFF. The rearrangement joins TRBV12-3 or TRBV12-4 to TRBJ2-2, with D unresolved. The V end lost 4 bases, the J end lost 4 bases, and 10 bases lay between the germline ends. This CDR3 spans 14 amino acids.

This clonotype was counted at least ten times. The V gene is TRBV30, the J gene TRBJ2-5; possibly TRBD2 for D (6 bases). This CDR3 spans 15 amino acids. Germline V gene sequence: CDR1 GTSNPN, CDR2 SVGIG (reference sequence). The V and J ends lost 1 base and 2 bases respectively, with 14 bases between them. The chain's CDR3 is CAWSGGDFQQETQYF. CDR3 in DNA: TGTGCCTGGAGTGGGGGGGACTTTCAACAAGAGACCCAGTACTTC.

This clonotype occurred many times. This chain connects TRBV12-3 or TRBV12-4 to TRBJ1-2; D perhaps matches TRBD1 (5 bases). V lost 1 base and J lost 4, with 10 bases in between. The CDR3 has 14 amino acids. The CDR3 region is CASSLVGGAYGYTF. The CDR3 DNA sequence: TGTGCCAGCAGTTTAGTCGGAGGGGCCTATGGCTACACCTTC.

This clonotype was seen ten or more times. CDR3 coding DNA: TGCAGTGCTAGAGTTCCGGATTGGGCTGAAGCTTTCTTT. Encoded protein: CSARVPDWAEAFF. The chain joins TRBV20-1 to TRBJ1-1, with unresolved D. Germline-derived CDR1 and CDR2 are DFQATT and SNEGSKA (reference sequence). Trimming took off 1 base at V and 6 bases at J, with 12 bases between the two ends. This CDR3 is built from 13 residues.

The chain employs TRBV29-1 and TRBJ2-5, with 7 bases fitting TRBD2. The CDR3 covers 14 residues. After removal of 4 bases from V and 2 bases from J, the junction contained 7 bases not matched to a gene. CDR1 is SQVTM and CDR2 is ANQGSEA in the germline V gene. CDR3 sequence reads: CSVVGLADQETQYF. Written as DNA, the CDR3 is TGCAGCGTTGTAGGGCTAGCGGATCAAGAGACCCAGTACTTC.

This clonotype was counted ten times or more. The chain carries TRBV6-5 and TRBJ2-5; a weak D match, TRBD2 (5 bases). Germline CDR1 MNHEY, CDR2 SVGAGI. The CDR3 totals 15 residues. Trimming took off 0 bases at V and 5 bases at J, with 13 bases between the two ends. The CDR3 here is CASSYSLLGRETQYF. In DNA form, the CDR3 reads TGTGCCAGCAGTTACTCATTACTAGGGCGGGAGACCCAGTACTTC.

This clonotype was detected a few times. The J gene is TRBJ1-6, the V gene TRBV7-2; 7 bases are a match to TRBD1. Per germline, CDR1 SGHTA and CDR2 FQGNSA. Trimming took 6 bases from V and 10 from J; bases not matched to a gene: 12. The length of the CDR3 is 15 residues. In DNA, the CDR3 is TGTGCCAGCAGGGGACGAACAGGGGAGAACTCACCCCTCCACTTT. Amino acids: CASRGRTGENSPLHF.

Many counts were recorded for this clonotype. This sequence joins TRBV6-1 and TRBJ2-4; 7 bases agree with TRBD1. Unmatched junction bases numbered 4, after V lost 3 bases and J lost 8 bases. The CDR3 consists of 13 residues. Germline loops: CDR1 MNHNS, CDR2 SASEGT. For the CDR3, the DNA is TGTGCCAGCAGTGAGGACAGGAAGGACATTCAGTACTTC. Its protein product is CASSEDRKDIQYF.